The clone carrying this TCR beta chain was observed once. CDR1 is SGHTA and CDR2 is FQGNSA in the germline V gene. The V and J ends lost 1 base and 4 bases respectively, with 8 bases between them. CDR3 length: 14 amino acids. Cohort allocation depended upon clinical history that participants reported. This sample was taken from a study of blood T cell repertoires in COVID-19. Across the study: The United States, Italy and Spain were the sources of the acute and convalescent COVID-19 samples.

As handled by the study authors: It was from reference gene primer amplification that nucleated cell counts were estimated. The data were produced by immunoSEQ multiplex PCR, yet TCRdb's version contains in-frame clones alone and is incomplete. V and J calls and clone size follow that table, whereas D and trimming were derived from the DNA. The data show approximately 300,000 clones, nearly 90% seen once. Material: PBMCs or T cells enriched from blood (not recorded which). The clonotype comes from a woman younger than 30 with acute COVID-19. The rearrangement links TRBV7-2 to TRBJ1-5, with no clear D. Here the CDR3 reads CASSLGGENQPQHF. CDR3 DNA: TGTGCCAGCAGCTTAGGAGGTGAGAATCAGCCCCAGCATTTT.